This is a list of T cell receptor beta chains from one sample in a study of cytomegalovirus exposure and HLA in healthy donors. Clones were sequenced by immunoSEQ multiplex PCR, and TCRdb holds only the in-frame ones, with some missing. The table lists 90,000 to 95,000 clones, about three quarters of them singletons, with about 4.5% in the top ten. The sequenced sample was PBMCs. All receptors derive from a male donor in good health and CMV-seropositive. CDR3s include the opening cysteine and the closing phenylalanine or tryptophan. A D gene is named only where the DNA matches it firmly. Only part of the rows carry a size: once, few, many, or a class if the clone is expanded.

cdr3_aa: CAWSVRPGSMNTEAFF; cdr3_nt: TGTGCCTGGAGTGTACGGCCCGGGAGCATGAACACTGAAGCTTTCTTT; v_call: TRBV30; j_call: TRBJ1-1; clone_size: .; d_call: .
cdr3_aa: CASRPTGLSSYEQYF; cdr3_nt: TGTGCCAGCAGGCCTACAGGGCTAAGCTCCTACGAGCAGTACTTC; v_call: TRBV28; j_call: TRBJ2-7; clone_size: .; d_call: .
cdr3_aa: CASSSGRVDTGELFF; cdr3_nt: TGTGCCAGCTCTAGCGGGAGGGTCGACACCGGGGAGCTGTTTTTT; v_call: TRBV27; j_call: TRBJ2-2; clone_size: once; d_call: TRBD2
cdr3_aa: CASSLVPREETQYF; cdr3_nt: TGTGCCAGCAGCTTAGTGCCCAGGGAAGAGACCCAGTACTTC; v_call: TRBV7-2; j_call: TRBJ2-5; clone_size: .; d_call: .
cdr3_aa: CASSLERRGPETQYF; cdr3_nt: TGTGCCAGCAGCTTGGAGCGGCGGGGCCCTGAGACCCAGTACTTC; v_call: TRBV5-4; j_call: TRBJ2-5; clone_size: .; d_call: .
cdr3_aa: CASSVRTRENTIYF; cdr3_nt: TGTGCCAGCAGCGTAAGGACGAGGGAAAACACCATATATTTT; v_call: TRBV11-2; j_call: TRBJ1-3; clone_size: .; d_call: .
cdr3_aa: CASTPVSGGYGYTF; cdr3_nt: TGTGCCAGCACCCCCGTATCGGGGGGATATGGCTACACCTTC; v_call: TRBV6-1; j_call: TRBJ1-2; clone_size: once; d_call: .
cdr3_aa: CASSYNGQGAYEQYF; cdr3_nt: TGCGCCAGCAGCTACAATGGACAGGGCGCCTACGAGCAGTACTTC; v_call: TRBV4-1; j_call: TRBJ2-7; clone_size: .; d_call: TRBD1
cdr3_aa: CASSSGALGSPLHF; cdr3_nt: TGTGCCAGCAGCTCGGGAGCTCTTGGGTCACCCCTCCACTTT; v_call: TRBV7-3; j_call: TRBJ1-6; clone_size: .; d_call: .
cdr3_aa: CASSLVRGPNYGYTF; cdr3_nt: TGTGCCAGCAGCTTAGTTAGGGGGCCCAACTATGGCTACACCTTC; v_call: TRBV11-2; j_call: TRBJ1-2; clone_size: .; d_call: TRBD1
cdr3_aa: CASRTRGSHQPQHF; cdr3_nt: TGTGCCAGCAGGACAAGGGGTAGCCATCAGCCCCAGCATTTT; v_call: TRBV28; j_call: TRBJ1-5; clone_size: .; d_call: .
cdr3_aa: CASHYLPGQGLTDTQYF; cdr3_nt: TGTGCCAGTCACTATCTTCCGGGACAGGGCCTCACAGATACGCAGTATTTT; v_call: TRBV27; j_call: TRBJ2-3; clone_size: .; d_call: TRBD1
cdr3_aa: CASRPTGQAVNTEAFF; cdr3_nt: TGTGCCAGCAGACCAACTGGACAGGCGGTGAACACTGAAGCTTTCTTT; v_call: TRBV28; j_call: TRBJ1-1; clone_size: .; d_call: TRBD1
cdr3_aa: CASSSGLSYEQYF; cdr3_nt: TGTGCCAGCAGCTCAGGACTCTCCTACGAGCAGTACTTC; v_call: TRBV5-6; j_call: TRBJ2-7; clone_size: .; d_call: .
cdr3_aa: CASSPQGASTDTQYF; cdr3_nt: TGTGCCAGCAGCCCTCAGGGGGCGAGCACAGATACGCAGTATTTT; v_call: TRBV7-3; j_call: TRBJ2-3; clone_size: .; d_call: TRBD1
cdr3_aa: CASSRDLYEQYF; cdr3_nt: TGCGCCAGCAGCCGGGATCTCTACGAGCAGTACTTC; v_call: TRBV5-1; j_call: TRBJ2-7; clone_size: .; d_call: .
cdr3_aa: CASSSVQGAVGYTF; cdr3_nt: TGTGCCAGCAGCTCGGTTCAGGGGGCGGTTGGCTACACCTTC; v_call: TRBV5-4; j_call: TRBJ1-2; clone_size: .; d_call: TRBD1
cdr3_aa: CASSLTGLSYEQYF; cdr3_nt: TGTGCCAGCAGTCTCACAGGGCTCTCCTACGAGCAGTACTTC; v_call: TRBV27; j_call: TRBJ2-7; clone_size: .; d_call: .
cdr3_aa: CAGGDPSFGGQYF; cdr3_nt: TGTGCCGGAGGAGATCCAAGTTTTGGTGGCCAGTACTTC; v_call: TRBV28; j_call: TRBJ2-5; clone_size: .; d_call: .
cdr3_aa: CAWSGGVRVHYEQYF; cdr3_nt: TGTGCCTGGAGTGGCGGAGTCAGGGTGCACTACGAGCAGTACTTC; v_call: TRBV30; j_call: TRBJ2-7; clone_size: .; d_call: .
cdr3_aa: CAWSVGDRAKNIQYF; cdr3_nt: TGTGCCTGGAGTGTGGGGGACAGGGCCAAAAACATTCAGTACTTC; v_call: TRBV30; j_call: TRBJ2-4; clone_size: once; d_call: TRBD1
cdr3_aa: CAIASAHYNEQFF; cdr3_nt: TGTGCCATTGCTAGCGCCCACTACAATGAGCAGTTCTTC; v_call: TRBV19; j_call: TRBJ2-1; clone_size: .; d_call: .
cdr3_aa: CATSTGQYNEQFF; cdr3_nt: TGTGCCACCAGCACGGGACAGTACAATGAGCAGTTCTTC; v_call: TRBV15; j_call: TRBJ2-1; clone_size: .; d_call: TRBD1
cdr3_aa: CASSLSRANTGELFF; cdr3_nt: TGCGCCAGCAGCTTGAGCAGGGCGAACACCGGGGAGCTGTTTTTT; v_call: TRBV5-1; j_call: TRBJ2-2; clone_size: .; d_call: .
cdr3_aa: CATRRDNYEQYF; cdr3_nt: TGTGCCACCAGGAGGGACAATTACGAGCAGTACTTC; v_call: TRBV6-5; j_call: TRBJ2-7; clone_size: .; d_call: .
cdr3_aa: CASSYSRKAETQYF; cdr3_nt: TGTGCCAGCAGTTACTCTCGCAAAGCAGAGACCCAGTACTTC; v_call: TRBV6-5; j_call: TRBJ2-5; clone_size: once; d_call: .